This section outlines one TCR beta chain sequence together with its context. Its target is unknown. This record belongs to a study of identical twins. Overall study results and limits: Analyses based on zero insertions could be partly confounded by invariant MAIT and iNKT cells. Low generation probability was overrepresented in out-of-frame alpha sequences shared by twins. Donors were not followed over many years; analysis was cross-sectional.

The CDR3 is made up of 16 amino acids. V lost 5 bases to trimming and J lost 5 bases; unmatched junction nucleotides: 10. The germline gives CDR1 SGHNT, CDR2 YYREEE (reference sequence). TCRdb itself ran the 5' RACE reads through MiXCR, one entry per CDR3 protein. The sample contains hundreds of thousands of distinct CDR3 sequences, approximately 9% of which appear only once. The TCR comes from a woman under 30 in good health. This sequence joins TRBV5-4 and TRBJ2-1; 10 positions agree with TRBD2. Source material: memory (CD45RO+) T cells sorted from blood. The CDR3 bases are TGTGCCAGCAGTCAGGCCCCCGGGACTAGCGACAATGAGCAGTTCTTC. Translating gives CASSQAPGTSDNEQFF.